A selection of T cell receptor beta chains follows, all from one sample in a study of T cells in Graves' hyperthyroidism and ophthalmopathy. TCRdb itself ran the multiplex PCR reads through MiXCR, one entry per CDR3 protein. The sample yields hundreds of thousands of distinct CDR3 sequences, 14% seen once. The sample taken for sequencing was blood. These receptors came from a woman between 18 and 29 years old with Graves' hyperthyroidism. Each CDR3 is given with its conserved first and last residue. Fields, in order: clone size, V gene, D gene, J gene, CDR3 DNA, CDR3 protein. A D gene is named only where the DNA matches it firmly. Some rows have no size entry. The others give once, few or many, or a class for an expanded clone.

>many|TRBV11-2|TRBD1|TRBJ2-7
TGTGCCAGCAGCTACCATCCGGGACAGGGGGCCTACGAGCAGTACTTC
CASSYHPGQGAYEQYF
>many|TRBV7-2|TRBD1|TRBJ2-1
TGTGCCAGCAGCTTAGGCTATAGGGACAGCTCCTACAATGAGCAGTTCTTC
CASSLGYRDSSYNEQFF
>few|TRBV7-9|NA|TRBJ1-1
TGTGCCAGCAGTATCGTTTCTGAAGCTTTCTTT
CASSIVSEAFF
>many|TRBV12-3/TRBV12-4|TRBD2|TRBJ2-2
TGTGCCAGCAGGTCACTAGCGGGAGGGGTCTACACCGGGGAGCTGTTTTTT
CASRSLAGGVYTGELFF
>NA|TRBV4-1|NA|TRBJ1-5
TGCGCCAGCAGCCAATGGGAATCCTCTCAGCCCCAGCATTTT
CASSQWESSQPQHF
>NA|TRBV12-3/TRBV12-4|NA|TRBJ1-1
TGTGCCAGCAGTTTAGGTGCCGCTTTCTTT
CASSLGAAFF
>few|TRBV4-1|NA|TRBJ2-1
TGCGCCAGCAGCCCCACGACAGTATCCAATGAGCAGTTCTTC
CASSPTTVSNEQFF
>many|TRBV7-3|NA|TRBJ2-1
TGTGCCAGCAGCTTATCGTCAGGGAGATACAATGAGCAGTTCTTC
CASSLSSGRYNEQFF
>many|TRBV20-1|TRBD2|TRBJ2-7
TGCAGTGCTCCCGGGACTAGGACCAACGAGCAGTACTTC
CSAPGTRTNEQYF
>many|TRBV20-1|TRBD2|TRBJ2-2
TGCAGTGCTAGAGAACGGCCGTCAGCGGGAGGGGTCGGGGAGCTGTTTTTT
CSARERPSAGGVGELFF
>NA|TRBV19|TRBD2|TRBJ2-6
TGTGCCAGTAGTATTGTCAGCTTGGGAGGGCCTGGGGCCAACGTCCTGACTTTC
CASSIVSLGGPGANVLTF
>NA|TRBV4-3|TRBD2|TRBJ2-7
TGCGCCAGCAGCCAAGATCGGACTAGCGGGAGATACGAGCAGTACTTC
CASSQDRTSGRYEQYF
>many|TRBV29-1|TRBD2|TRBJ2-1
TGCAGCGTTCAAAGGTCTAGCGGCTCCTACAATGAGCAGTTCTTC
CSVQRSSGSYNEQFF
>many|TRBV30|NA|TRBJ2-1
TGTGCCTGGAGTGTGGCCTACAATGAGCAGTTCTTC
CAWSVAYNEQFF
>many|TRBV27|TRBD2|TRBJ2-3
TGTGCCAGCAGTTTACTCGTAGGACTAGCTAGCACAGATACGCAGTATTTT
CASSLLVGLASTDTQYF
>many|TRBV7-9|TRBD2|TRBJ2-1
TGTGCCAGCAGCCCATCTAGCGGAGCCTACAATGAGCAGTTCTTC
CASSPSSGAYNEQFF